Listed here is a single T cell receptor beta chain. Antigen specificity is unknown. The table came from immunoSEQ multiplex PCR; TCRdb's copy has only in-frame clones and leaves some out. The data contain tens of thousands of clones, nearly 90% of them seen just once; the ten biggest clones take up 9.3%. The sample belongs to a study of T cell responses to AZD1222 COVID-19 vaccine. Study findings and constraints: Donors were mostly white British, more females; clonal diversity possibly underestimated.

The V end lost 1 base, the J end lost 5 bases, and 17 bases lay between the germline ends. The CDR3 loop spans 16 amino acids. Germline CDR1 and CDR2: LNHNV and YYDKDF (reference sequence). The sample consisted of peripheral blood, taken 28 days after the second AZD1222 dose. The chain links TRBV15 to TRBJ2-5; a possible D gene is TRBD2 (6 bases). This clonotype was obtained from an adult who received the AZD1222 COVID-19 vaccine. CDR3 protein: CATSRGPLGGGETQYF. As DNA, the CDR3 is TGTGCCACCAGCAGAGGGCCCTTGGGGGGAGGTGAGACCCAGTACTTC.